The 20 T cell receptor beta chains reported below all come from one sample, sequenced in a study of T cell clonotyping in hematopoietic cell transplantation. Produced via immunoSEQ multiplex PCR; TCRdb's table is partial and in-frame only. This table has tens of thousands of clones, 85% to 90% appearing once. Time point indicated: recipient sample about 28 days before transplant, after cytoreduction. The source material was peripheral blood mononuclear cells, sampled before stem cell transplant. The receptors stem from a man between 60 and 70 years old with biphenotypic leukemia. Some clones in this sample may be carry-over from other donors' samples.

This clone appeared a few times. The CDR3 is CASRPGQGRSNYGYTF. The CDR3 DNA follows: TGTGCCAGCAGGCCCGGACAGGGGCGATCTAACTATGGCTACACCTTC. The chain has TRBV27 and TRBJ1-2; 9 positions agree with TRBD1. V was clipped by 6 bases and J by 0 bases; unmatched bases: 8. Germline assignment: CDR1 MNHEY and CDR2 SMNVEV (reference sequence). The CDR3 loop spans 16 amino acids.

The chain carries TRBV5-4 and TRBJ2-7, with 9 positions matching TRBD1. The CDR3 loop spans 14 amino acids. Germline CDR1 is SGHNT and CDR2 is YYREEE (reference sequence). V gave up 2 bases and J gave up 5 bases; unmatched junction bases: 5. The CDR3 spells CASSLGTGWDEQYF. The CDR3 DNA reads as TGTGCCAGCAGCTTAGGGACAGGGTGGGACGAGCAGTACTTC.

The CDR3 DNA reads as TGTGCCTGGAGTTCCGGGACAGGTATCAATGAGCAGTTCTTC. Translating it yields CAWSSGTGINEQFF. This chain connects TRBV30 to TRBJ2-1, with 8 nucleotides matching TRBD1. Germline CDR1 and CDR2: GTSNPN and SVGIG (reference sequence). V dropped 2 bases and J dropped 6; count of bases not matched to a gene: 6. This CDR3 has 14 residues.

The V and J genes are TRBV4-1 and TRBJ2-3; 10 bases agree with TRBD2. The CDR3 has 16 residues. Germline trimming cut 5 bases from V and 3 bases from J; bases unmatched to any gene: 8. Germline CDR1 MGHRA, CDR2 YSYEKL. CDR3 DNA sequence: TGCGCCAGCAGCTCATTCCGACTAGCGGGTACAGATACGCAGTATTTT. Amino acids: CASSSFRLAGTDTQYF.

CDR3 bases: TGTGCCAGCAGTGTACAGGGGGGGACCTACGAGCAGTACTTC. Its translation: CASSVQGGTYEQYF. V gene TRBV6-5 combines with J gene TRBJ2-7, with D maybe TRBD1 (8 bases). V gave up 5 bases and J gave up 2 bases, with 13 bases separating them. Germline CDR1 MNHEY, CDR2 SVGAGI. CDR3 size: 14 residues.

V is TRBV7-2 and J is TRBJ2-7; 9 bases match TRBD2. Germline loops: CDR1 SGHTA, CDR2 FQGNSA. The V and J ends lost 0 bases and 1 base, in that order; junction bases with no gene match: 10. This CDR3 is 18 amino acids long. CDR3 in amino acids: CASSLAPAGGLLSYEQYF. The CDR3 DNA is TGTGCCAGCAGCTTAGCCCCAGCGGGAGGCCTCCTGTCCTACGAGCAGTACTTC.

The chain combines TRBV4-3 with TRBJ1-1, with D unclear. V was pared by 1 base and J by 3 bases, with 3 bases between. Germline loops: CDR1 LGHNA, CDR2 YSLEER. The CDR3 has 12 amino acids. CDR3 DNA sequence: TGCGCCAGCAGCCAAGGGGACACTGAAGCTTTCTTT. Translated: CASSQGDTEAFF.

This sequence joins TRBV7-2 and TRBJ1-5, with D unresolved. Germline-derived CDR1 and CDR2 are SGHTA and FQGNSA. Deletions cut 0 bases from V and 3 bases from J, with 3 bases between. The CDR3 is 13 residues long. CDR3 sequence: CASSLANNQPQHF. CDR3 sequence (DNA): TGTGCCAGCAGCTTAGCGAACAATCAGCCCCAGCATTTT.

This chain joins TRBV28 and TRBJ2-3; D gene unclear. Germline CDR1 and CDR2: MDHEN and SYDVKM. The CDR3 spans 15 residues. Trimming stripped 5 bases from V and 2 bases from J, with 14 bases between. The chain's CDR3 is CASSTQDGDTDTQYF. CDR3 nucleotide sequence: TGTGCCAGCAGTACCCAGGATGGTGACACAGATACGCAGTATTTT.

The sample holds one count of this clone. This rearrangement joins TRBV25-1 to TRBJ1-1; D is unresolved. The germline V gene has CDR1 MGHDK and CDR2 SYGVNS. V dropped 11 bases and J dropped 3 bases, with 16 bases sitting between them. The CDR3 length is 13 residues. Here the CDR3 reads CASQRPGYTEAFF. The CDR3 DNA sequence: TGTGCCTCCCAAAGGCCAGGATACACTGAAGCTTTCTTT.

The rearrangement joins TRBV10-2 to TRBJ1-4, with D possibly TRBD1 on 5 matching bases. Germline CDR1 is WSHSY and CDR2 is SAAADI. V was trimmed by 3 bases and J by 0 bases, leaving 8 bases between them. This CDR3 is 15 amino acids long. The CDR3 loop reads CASSDRDATNEKLFF. CDR3 bases: TGCGCCAGCAGTGACAGGGATGCAACTAATGAAAAACTGTTTTTT.

The chain combines TRBV4-3 with TRBJ2-2; D might be TRBD1 or TRBD2, each matching 5 bases. The CDR3 consists of 17 residues. The germline CDR1 and CDR2 sequences are LGHNA and YSLEER. V was pared by 0 bases and J by 4 bases, with 15 bases between. CDR3 amino acids: CASSQDRVEGPTGELFF. DNA of the CDR3: TGCGCCAGCAGCCAAGATAGAGTAGAGGGGCCCACCGGGGAGCTGTTTTTT.

This rearrangement joins TRBV6-4 to TRBJ2-3; D not certain. This CDR3 has 13 residues. CDR1 and CDR2 (germline): MRHNA, SNTAGT. V shed 2 bases and J shed 6 bases, with 9 bases lying between them. The CDR3 nucleotides read TGTGCCAGCAGTGACGAGTTAGGGGATACGCAGTATTTT. This gives the protein CASSDELGDTQYF.

The rearrangement links TRBV30 to TRBJ2-7, with 8 bases fitting TRBD2. The V gene end was trimmed by 6 bases and the J gene end by 4 bases; junction bases not matched to a gene: 8. Germline assignment: CDR1 GTSNPN and CDR2 SVGIG (reference sequence). The CDR3 spans 13 residues. The CDR3: CACWSGSRYEQYF. The CDR3 DNA reads as TGTGCCTGTTGGAGCGGGAGCCGATACGAGCAGTACTTC.

The V and J genes are TRBV6-6 and TRBJ2-7, with 10 bases aligning to TRBD2. Germline V gene sequence: CDR1 MNHNY, CDR2 SVGAGI (reference sequence). V dropped 5 bases and J dropped 3; count of bases not matched to a gene: 4. The CDR3 consists of 14 residues. This CDR3 reads CASSNGLADYEQYF. CDR3 nucleotides: TGTGCCAGCAGTAATGGACTAGCGGACTACGAGCAGTACTTC.

This chain joins TRBV20-1 and TRBJ1-1, with no clear D. The V end was cut by 4 bases, the J end by 4 bases, with 7 bases between. The CDR3 is 11 amino acids. Germline CDR1 and CDR2: DFQATT and SNEGSKA (reference sequence). The CDR3 sequence: CSATPRTEAFF. In DNA, the CDR3 is TGCAGTGCTACCCCCCGCACTGAAGCTTTCTTT.

V usage is TRBV6-1 and J usage is TRBJ1-2, with 10 bases that match TRBD1. Looked up from germline, CDR1 is MNHNS and CDR2 is SASEGT. The CDR3 totals 14 residues. The V gene end was trimmed by 8 bases and the J gene end by 5 bases; junction bases not matched to a gene: 8. The CDR3 region has the DNA TGTGCCAGCCTACTTGGGACAGGGGTTTATGGCTACACCTTC. Its protein is CASLLGTGVYGYTF.

The rearrangement links TRBV29-1 to TRBJ2-3; tentative D call: TRBD1 (6 bases). Germline assignment: CDR1 SQVTM and CDR2 ANQGSEA. The CDR3 consists of 14 residues. Trimming cost V 3 bases and J 2 bases, with 12 bases left between them. The CDR3: CSVDIRQATDTQYF. Here the CDR3 DNA reads TGCAGCGTTGATATCAGACAGGCCACAGATACGCAGTATTTT.

The CDR3 DNA sequence: TGTGCCAGTAGTCTGCAGGACGGGGGTTATGGCTACACCTTC. Amino acids: CASSLQDGGYGYTF. The V gene is TRBV19, the J gene TRBJ1-2; tentatively, D is TRBD1 (5 bases). Trimming took off 5 bases at V and 5 bases at J, with 15 bases between the two ends. This CDR3 contains 14 residues. The germline CDR1 and CDR2 sequences are LNHDA and SQIVND (reference sequence).

Only a few counts were recorded for this clone. The chain has TRBV4-1 and TRBJ1-4; a weak D match, TRBD1 (6 bases). The V end lost 1 base, the J end lost 8 bases, and 14 bases lay between the germline ends. Per germline, CDR1 MGHRA and CDR2 YSYEKL. This CDR3 comprises 15 residues. In DNA form, the CDR3 reads TGCGCCAGCAGCCAAGGGGGGGACATGCAGGAAAAACTGTTTTTT. Amino acid sequence: CASSQGGDMQEKLFF.